These T cell receptor beta chains were read from a single sample in a study of Graves' ophthalmopathy and Graves' hyperthyroidism. TCRdb re-derived calls from the multiplex PCR reads in MiXCR, one entry per CDR3 protein. Of 500,000 to 700,000 distinct CDR3 sequences in the sample, roughly 40% are singletons; the top ten hold 4% to 5%. The sequencing sample was made of peripheral blood or thyroid tissue (not recorded which). Receptors originate from an adult man with Graves' hyperthyroidism. Each CDR3 is given with its conserved first and last residue. D genes are given only for firm matches. Clone size appears in some rows only: once, few, many, or a class for an expanded clone.

TRBD1 | once | TRBJ2-7 | TRBV4-1 | CASSQQTVQGANSYEQYF | TGCGCCAGCAGCCAACAAACCGTACAGGGGGCCAACTCCTACGAGCAGTACTTC
. | few | TRBJ1-5 | TRBV27 | CASSLLGAHQPQHF | TGTGCCAGCAGTTTACTAGGGGCCCATCAGCCCCAGCATTTT
. | . | TRBJ2-7 | TRBV6-1 | CASSGHGTFNEQYF | TGTGCCAGCAGCGGCCACGGGACATTTAACGAGCAGTACTTC
. | many | TRBJ1-2 | TRBV6-5 | CASSYLSLDRAYGYTF | TGTGCCAGCAGTTACCTATCGCTGGACAGAGCCTATGGCTACACCTTC
TRBD1 | . | TRBJ1-4 | TRBV3-1 | CASSPNRGTNEKLFF | TGTGCCAGCAGCCCAAACAGGGGAACTAATGAAAAACTGTTTTTT
TRBD1 | few | TRBJ1-5 | TRBV28 | CASSLTWTGGAGNQPQHF | TGTGCCAGCAGTCTAACATGGACAGGGGGCGCGGGCAATCAGCCCCAGCATTTT
. | many | TRBJ2-2 | TRBV5-1 | CASSLGLVNTGELFF | TGCGCCAGCAGCTTGGGGCTAGTAAACACCGGGGAGCTGTTTTTT
. | many | TRBJ1-4 | TRBV9 | CASSVEGGGNEKLFF | TGTGCCAGCAGCGTAGAGGGAGGTGGTAATGAAAAACTGTTTTTT
. | many | TRBJ2-7 | TRBV19 | CASSMEGAASYEQYF | TGTGCCAGTAGTATGGAAGGGGCGGCGAGCTACGAGCAGTACTTC
. | . | TRBJ1-2 | TRBV9 | CASSVQTVNYGYTF | TGTGCCAGCAGCGTACAGACAGTGAACTATGGCTACACCTTC
. | many | TRBJ1-5 | TRBV19 | CASSTGIRNQPQHF | TGTGCCAGTAGTACGGGAATCAGGAACCAGCCCCAGCATTTT
. | . | TRBJ1-4 | TRBV11-2 | CASSLPGEVGNEKLFF | TGTGCCAGCAGCTTACCAGGGGAGGTGGGAAATGAAAAACTGTTTTTT
. | many | TRBJ1-2 | TRBV20-1 | CSARETDTNYGYTF | TGCAGTGCTAGAGAGACAGACACGAACTATGGCTACACCTTC
. | . | TRBJ1-2 | TRBV12-3/TRBV12-4 | CASSRPGGYTF | TGTGCCAGCAGTAGGCCCGGAGGCTACACCTTC
. | many | TRBJ1-5 | TRBV19 | CASSMGQPNQPQHF | TGTGCCAGTAGTATGGGGCAGCCAAATCAGCCCCAGCATTTT
. | . | TRBJ1-4 | TRBV20-1 | CSARVRGQAPEKLFF | TGCAGTGCTAGGGTCAGGGGTCAGGCCCCTGAAAAACTGTTTTTT
TRBD1 | . | TRBJ2-5 | TRBV7-6 | CASSLTQGQGQETQYF | TGTGCCAGCAGCTTAACGCAAGGACAGGGGCAAGAGACCCAGTACTTC
TRBD1 | . | TRBJ2-7 | TRBV20-1 | CSARDIRGQSYEQYF | TGCAGTGCTAGAGATATAAGGGGACAGTCCTACGAGCAGTACTTC
. | . | TRBJ1-1 | TRBV18 | CASSPPTHTEAFF | TGTGCCAGCTCACCACCGACCCACACTGAAGCTTTCTTT
. | few | TRBJ1-1 | TRBV11-2 | CASSPRGKAEAFF | TGTGCCAGCAGCCCTCGGGGTAAGGCTGAAGCTTTCTTT
TRBD1 | few | TRBJ2-7 | TRBV19 | CASSSRTGGSYEQYF | TGTGCCAGTAGTTCAAGGACAGGGGGCTCCTACGAGCAGTACTTC
. | few | TRBJ2-7 | TRBV5-6 | CASSLDWGEQYF | TGTGCCAGCAGCTTGGACTGGGGCGAGCAGTACTTC
TRBD1 | many | TRBJ2-7 | TRBV15 | CATSGGQIYEQYF | TGTGCCACCAGCGGGGGACAGATCTACGAGCAGTACTTC
TRBD1 | many | TRBJ2-6 | TRBV11-1 | CASSPYRGSGANVLTF | TGTGCCAGCAGCCCCTACAGGGGCTCTGGGGCCAACGTCCTGACTTTC
TRBD1 | many | TRBJ2-2 | TRBV2 | CASTESRGQNGELFF | TGTGCCAGCACGGAGAGCAGGGGGCAAAACGGGGAGCTGTTTTTT
. | . | TRBJ2-7 | TRBV5-5 | CASSLLRVWGLNEQYF | TGTGCCAGCAGCTTGCTGAGGGTGTGGGGTTTGAACGAGCAGTACTTC
TRBD2 | few | TRBJ2-1 | TRBV24-1 | CATSDWTSGRNEQFF | TGTGCCACCAGTGATTGGACTAGCGGGAGGAATGAGCAGTTCTTC
. | . | TRBJ2-5 | TRBV7-2 | CASSYEPGRRFSETQYF | TGTGCCAGCAGCTACGAACCGGGACGGCGGTTCTCGGAGACCCAGTACTTC
. | few | TRBJ2-3 | TRBV29-1 | CSVHYQRTRGTDTQYF | TGCAGCGTCCATTACCAACGGACTAGGGGGACAGATACGCAGTATTTT
. | few | TRBJ1-5 | TRBV19 | CASSIFRQSGNQPQHF | TGTGCCAGTAGTATATTCCGACAGAGTGGTAATCAGCCCCAGCATTTT
TRBD2 | few | TRBJ2-2 | TRBV20-1 | CSARPSGRAPTGELFF | TGCAGTGCTAGGCCCAGCGGGAGGGCCCCCACCGGGGAGCTGTTTTTT
. | . | TRBJ2-1 | TRBV29-1 | CSDAGQTNYNEQFF | TGCAGCGATGCCGGACAGACAAACTACAATGAGCAGTTCTTC
TRBD1 | few | TRBJ1-4 | TRBV28 | CASSFEGGLTNEKLFF | TGTGCCAGCAGTTTCGAAGGGGGCTTAACTAATGAAAAACTGTTTTTT
. | many | TRBJ2-7 | TRBV14 | CASSQAGSSEQYF | TGTGCCAGCAGCCAAGCTGGGAGTAGCGAGCAGTACTTC
TRBD2 | . | TRBJ2-3 | TRBV19 | CASSIGLAGKDTQYF | TGTGCCAGTAGTATAGGACTAGCGGGGAAGGATACGCAGTATTTT
TRBD2 | . | TRBJ2-3 | TRBV2 | CASRSGLADTDTQYF | TGTGCCAGCAGATCGGGACTAGCGGACACAGATACGCAGTATTTT
. | . | TRBJ2-2 | TRBV12-3/TRBV12-4 | CASSLASAPKGELFF | TGTGCCAGCAGTTTGGCTAGCGCGCCTAAAGGGGAGCTGTTTTTT
TRBD2 | once | TRBJ2-5 | TRBV9 | CASSVDLGTTDQETQYF | TGTGCCAGCAGCGTAGACCTTGGGACTACCGATCAAGAGACCCAGTACTTC
TRBD1 | many | TRBJ1-1 | TRBV9 | CASSADQGARYTEAFF | TGTGCCAGCAGCGCCGACCAGGGGGCCCGGTACACTGAAGCTTTCTTT
. | many | TRBJ2-7 | TRBV2 | CASSDNTGLTEQYF | TGTGCCAGCAGTGATAATACAGGCCTGACCGAGCAGTACTTC
TRBD1 | . | TRBJ2-6 | TRBV7-2 | CASSLSRTGESSGANVLTF | TGTGCCAGCAGCTTATCACGGACAGGGGAATCCTCTGGGGCCAACGTCCTGACTTTC
. | few | TRBJ2-3 | TRBV11-2 | CASSPRGAVASTDTQYF | TGTGCCAGCAGCCCCAGGGGGGCGGTTGCTAGCACAGATACGCAGTATTTT
TRBD1 | once | TRBJ2-7 | TRBV10-2 | CASSDRVAEQYF | TGCGCCAGCAGCGACAGGGTTGCCGAGCAGTACTTC
. | many | TRBJ1-3 | TRBV7-9 | CASSARSSGNTIYF | TGTGCCAGCAGCGCCCGGTCCTCTGGAAACACCATATATTTT